The 10 T cell receptor beta chains below all came from one sample that was sequenced in a study of cytomegalovirus exposure and HLA in healthy donors. Vbeta (60) and Jbeta (13) primers were used in the PCR. Assay: immunoSEQ multiplex PCR; the TCRdb copy retains only in-frame clones and omits some. Here the sample spans some 170,000 clones, 60% to 80% being singletons. The material sequenced was PBMCs. These receptor sequences come from a man aged 35-49 years in good health and CMV-seropositive.

This clone was detected only once. This chain uses TRBV6-1 with TRBJ1-4, with D possibly TRBD1 on 5 matching bases. The CDR3 runs to 19 residues. CDR1 is MNHNS, CDR2 SASEGT, per germline. With 4 bases removed from V and 4 bases from J, the gap between germline ends came to 25 bases. CDR3 nucleotides: TGTGCCAGCAGTGCCACTCGTCAGGGCCTCTTAGCCTTTAATGAAAAACTGTTTTTT. Its translation is CASSATRQGLLAFNEKLFF.

The chain couples TRBV7-2 to TRBJ2-7; tentatively, D is TRBD2 (6 bases). Germline values: CDR1 SGHTA, CDR2 FQGNSA. Trimming took 2 bases from V and 0 from J, leaving 11 bases between them. The CDR3 loop spans 15 amino acids. CDR3 nucleotide sequence: TGTGCCAGCAGCTTACTAGCGCTCGACTCCTACGAGCAGTACTTC. It translates to CASSLLALDSYEQYF.

J is TRBJ1-1 and V is TRBV11-2; possibly TRBD1 for D (5 bases). The V gene lost 5 bases and the J gene lost 4 bases, with 17 bases spanning the gap. CDR1 SGHAT and CDR2 FQNNGV come from the germline V gene. The CDR3 spans 15 residues. CDR3 bases: TGTGCCAGCAGCCCCAGACAGACAAAGAGCACTGAAGCTTTCTTT. This translates into CASSPRQTKSTEAFF.

This chain joins TRBV5-1 and TRBJ1-6; D ambiguous. This CDR3 has 17 amino acids. CDR1 is SGHRS and CDR2 is YFSETQ in the germline V gene. V lost 4 bases to trimming and J lost 0 bases, with 14 bases between them. CDR3 coding DNA: TGCGCCAGCAGCGTGCAGGCTTTGAGCTCCTATAATTCACCCCTCCACTTT. It encodes CASSVQALSSYNSPLHF.

This clone showed up just a few times. This chain uses TRBV2 with TRBJ1-5; the D is unclear. This CDR3 spans 12 amino acids. Trimming shortened V by 8 bases and J by 2 bases, and 7 bases separated the two germline ends. Germline V gene sequence: CDR1 SNHLY, CDR2 FYNNEI. The CDR3 loop is CASGPGNQPQHF. CDR3 nucleotide sequence: TGTGCCAGCGGGCCAGGCAATCAGCCCCAGCATTTT.

This chain joins TRBV7-9 and TRBJ2-7; tentatively, D is TRBD2 (5 bases). V lost 5 bases and J 2 bases, leaving 10 bases between the germline ends. This CDR3 comprises 13 residues. Germline CDR1 and CDR2: SEHNR and FQNEAQ (reference sequence). The CDR3 DNA sequence: TGTGCCAGCAGCCCCGGGAATACCTACGAGCAGTACTTC. Translating it yields CASSPGNTYEQYF.

The chain joins TRBV19 to TRBJ1-5; D may be TRBD1 (6 bases). Per germline, CDR1 LNHDA and CDR2 SQIVND (reference sequence). The CDR3 runs 14 residues. Trimming left V 6 bases short and J 4 bases short, with 13 bases between. The DNA of the CDR3 is TGTGCCAGTAGGGTCAGGGGCGGTAATCAGCCCCAGCATTTT. Amino acids: CASRVRGGNQPQHF.

The chain is built from TRBV4-1 and TRBJ2-7, with 9 bases fitting TRBD2. This CDR3 is built from 16 residues. V gave up 0 bases and J gave up 5 bases; unmatched junction bases: 8. Germline V CDR1 and CDR2: MGHRA, YSYEKL. CDR3: CASSQDSGLASDEQYF. As DNA, the CDR3 is TGCGCCAGCAGCCAAGATTCTGGACTAGCGAGCGACGAGCAGTACTTC.

This clone was detected only a few times. This rearrangement joins TRBV16 to TRBJ2-4; D is perhaps TRBD1 (6 bases). Trimming stripped 3 bases from V and 2 bases from J, with 11 bases between. Germline-derived CDR1 and CDR2 are KGHSY and FQNENV. The CDR3 extends over 15 amino acids. The CDR3 DNA is TGTGCCAGCAGCCAGGGACACCCGACCAAAAACATTCAGTACTTC. Protein sequence: CASSQGHPTKNIQYF.

This chain uses TRBV6-1 with TRBJ2-5, with TRBD1 matching 9 bases. This CDR3 is 14 amino acids long. Germline V gene lookup returns CDR1 MNHNS and CDR2 SASEGT. Trimming removed 4 bases from V and 5 bases from J; junction bases left unmatched: 5. The CDR3 bases are TGTGCCAGCAGTGTACAGGGGGCGAGGGAGACCCAGTACTTC. Its protein product is CASSVQGARETQYF.